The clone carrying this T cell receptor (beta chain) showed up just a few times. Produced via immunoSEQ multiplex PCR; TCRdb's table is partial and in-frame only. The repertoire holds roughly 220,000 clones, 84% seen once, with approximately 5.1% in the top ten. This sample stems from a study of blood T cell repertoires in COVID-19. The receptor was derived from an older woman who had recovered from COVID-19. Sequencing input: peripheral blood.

The CDR3 sequence: CASSFDGTSGSRQFF. In DNA form, the CDR3 reads TGTGCCAGCAGCTTCGACGGGACTAGCGGGTCTCGGCAGTTCTTC. V usage is TRBV7-2 and J usage is TRBJ2-1; 12 bases match TRBD2. J lost 12 bases, V lost 3 bases, and 9 bases had no gene match. CDR3 length equals 15 residues. Germline V gene data show CDR1 as SGHTA and CDR2 as FQGNSA.